Below are 23 T cell receptor beta chains sequenced from a single sample in a study of blood T cell repertoires in COVID-19. Produced via immunoSEQ multiplex PCR; TCRdb's table is partial and in-frame only. The sample shows around 130,000 clones, around 87% of them seen only once. Sequencing input: peripheral blood. These receptor sequences come from a woman aged 55-69 years with acute or convalescent COVID-19.

The CDR3 sequence: CASSLQGYTPQHF. The CDR3 nucleotides are TGTGCCAGCAGCCTTCAGGGGTATACGCCCCAGCATTTT. J is TRBJ1-5 and V is TRBV11-3; D may be TRBD1 (6 bases). Germline CDR1 reads SGHNT; CDR2 reads YENEEA. The CDR3 sequence is 13 residues long. V lost 5 bases to trimming and J lost 9 bases, with 14 bases between them.

V gene TRBV7-2 combines with J gene TRBJ2-4; a weak D match, TRBD1 (6 bases). Germline loops: CDR1 SGHTA, CDR2 FQGNSA. The length of the CDR3 is 13 residues. Trimming left V 7 bases short and J 3 bases short, with 10 bases between. The DNA for the CDR3 is TGTGCCAGCATCGACAGGTTCAAAAACATTCAGTACTTC. It codes for CASIDRFKNIQYF.

The V call is TRBV19, the J call TRBJ1-5; no clear D. Trimming shortened V by 6 bases and J by 5 bases, and 14 bases separated the two germline ends. The CDR3 loop spans 14 amino acids. The germline CDR1 and CDR2 sequences are LNHDA and SQIVND (reference sequence). CDR3 in amino acids: CASSPGFTYQPQHF. The CDR3 nucleotides read TGTGCCAGTAGCCCGGGGTTCACATATCAGCCCCAGCATTTT. Looking up the rest from reference TRBV19 and TRBJ1-5 gives the full variable domain: DGGITQSPKYLFRKEGQNVTLSCEQNLNHDAMYWYRQDPGQGLRLIYYSQIVNDFQKGDIAEGYSVSREKKESFPLTVTSAQKNPTAFYLCASSPGFTYQPQHFGDGTRLSIL.

V is TRBV6-5 and J is TRBJ1-1; D is unclear. Germline V gene sequence: CDR1 MNHEY, CDR2 SVGAGI. The V end lost 5 bases, the J end lost 5 bases, and 9 bases lay between the germline ends. The CDR3 consists of 12 residues. As DNA, the CDR3 is TGTGCCAGCAGTCAACAGTTGACTGAAGCTTTCTTT. Amino acid sequence: CASSQQLTEAFF.

The chain is built from TRBV2 and TRBJ1-5, with a possible D match to TRBD1 (5 bases). Germline CDR1 reads SNHLY; CDR2 reads FYNNEI. CDR3 length: 13 amino acids. Trimming stripped 7 bases from V and 6 bases from J, with 13 bases between. The CDR3 spells CASTSAGGQPQHF. CDR3 nucleotide sequence: TGTGCCAGCACTTCCGCGGGGGGTCAGCCCCAGCATTTT.

The chain combines TRBV24-1 with TRBJ1-5, with 7 nucleotides matching TRBD1. This CDR3 has 18 amino acids. CDR1 and CDR2 from the germline V gene are KGHDR and SFDVKD. Trimming removed 10 bases from V and 0 bases from J; junction bases left unmatched: 17. The CDR3 DNA reads as TGTGCCACTTCCGGCCAGGGGGACACTCCTAGTAGCAATCAGCCCCAGCATTTT. Residues: CATSGQGDTPSSNQPQHF.

The chain employs TRBV6-4 and TRBJ2-1; tentatively, D is TRBD2 (6 bases). The length of the CDR3 is 13 residues. The V end lost 6 bases, the J end lost 7 bases, and 13 bases lay between the germline ends. CDR1 is MRHNA, CDR2 SNTAGT, per germline. The CDR3 sequence: CASSPEEGNEQFF. In DNA, the CDR3 is TGTGCCAGCAGCCCCGAGGAGGGAAATGAGCAGTTCTTC.

The chain uses TRBV5-4 and TRBJ1-1; no clear D gene. The CDR3 is 15 amino acids. Germline V CDR1 and CDR2: SGHNT, YYREEE (reference sequence). V was pared by 0 bases and J by 2 bases, with 11 bases between. CDR3 sequence reads: CASSLAGVGNTEAFF. For the CDR3, the DNA is TGTGCCAGCAGCTTGGCCGGGGTCGGCAACACTGAAGCTTTCTTT. The variable domain in full, completed from reference TRBV5-4 and TRBJ1-1, reads ETGVTQSPTHLIKTRGQQVTLRCSSQSGHNTVSWYQQALGQGPQFIFQYYREEENGRGNFPPRFSGLQFPNYSSELNVNALELDDSALYLCASSLAGVGNTEAFFGQGTRLTVV.

A few counts support this clone. The gene calls are TRBV9 and TRBJ1-3, with D perhaps TRBD1 (6 bases). Germline assignment: CDR1 SGDLS and CDR2 YYNGEE. V lost 0 bases and J 7 bases, leaving 17 bases between the germline ends. The CDR3 runs 16 residues. The chain's CDR3 is CASSVDRDMSRNTIYF. The CDR3 DNA sequence: TGTGCCAGCAGCGTAGACAGGGATATGTCGCGGAACACCATATATTTT.

The gene calls are TRBV10-3 and TRBJ2-1; 12 nucleotides align to TRBD2. CDR3 length equals 15 residues. Germline CDR1 is ENHRY and CDR2 is SYGVKD. Germline trimming cut 2 bases from V and 6 bases from J; bases unmatched to any gene: 2. The CDR3 spells CAISEGLAGRNEQFF. The CDR3 DNA reads TGTGCCATCAGTGAGGGACTAGCGGGACGCAATGAGCAGTTCTTC.

This clone showed up just a few times. The chain employs TRBV15 and TRBJ1-3, with 7 nucleotides matching TRBD1. This CDR3 has 14 residues. The trim removed 5 bases at V and 3 bases at J, leaving 4 bases unmatched. CDR1 is LNHNV, CDR2 YYDKDF, per germline (reference sequence). CDR3: CATSLRGFGNTIYF. CDR3 DNA: TGTGCCACCAGCCTCAGGGGGTTTGGAAACACCATATATTTT.

The chain has TRBV5-4 and TRBJ2-5, with D perhaps matching TRBD2 (6 bases). The CDR3 runs 14 residues. The germline V and J ends were trimmed by 2 bases and 2 bases, with 10 bases remaining between them. CDR1 is SGHNT, CDR2 YYREEE, per germline (reference sequence). The CDR3 DNA follows: TGTGCCAGCAGCTTCGGGGGTTCGCAAGAGACCCAGTACTTC. This codes for CASSFGGSQETQYF.

This clone was observed a single time. V gene TRBV6-5 combines with J gene TRBJ2-1; 9 bases line up with TRBD2. Germline trimming cut 9 bases from V and 4 bases from J; bases unmatched to any gene: 4. CDR1 MNHEY and CDR2 SVGAGI come from the germline V gene. The CDR3 contains 13 residues. This chain's CDR3 is CASTTSGYNEQFF. CDR3 nucleotides: TGTGCCAGTACGACTAGCGGTTACAATGAGCAGTTCTTC.

The chain uses TRBV5-1 and TRBJ2-2; D is unclear. The CDR3 is 17 amino acids. Germline V gives CDR1 SGHRS, CDR2 YFSETQ. Trimming shortened V by 0 bases and J by 2 bases, and 14 bases separated the two germline ends. The CDR3 DNA follows: TGCGCCAGCAGCTTGGACAGTATTCGCCCCAACACCGGGGAGCTGTTTTTT. It specifies CASSLDSIRPNTGELFF.

The chain employs TRBV4-2 and TRBJ1-1; D may be TRBD1 (6 bases). V was cut by 2 bases and J by 7 bases, with 11 bases left in between. This CDR3 spans 13 amino acids. Germline V lookup: CDR1 LGHNA, CDR2 YNFKEQ. The CDR3 sequence: CASSQTDSLEAFF. CDR3 sequence (DNA): TGTGCCAGCAGCCAAACGGACAGTCTTGAAGCTTTCTTT.

The V call is TRBV3-1 (or the pseudogene TRBV3-2), the J call TRBJ1-2; 10 bases agree with TRBD1. The V segment lost 8 bases and the J segment 5 bases; nucleotides outside the gene matches: 5. Germline V gene data show CDR1 as LGHDT and CDR2 as YNNKEL (reference sequence). This CDR3 contains 13 residues. CDR3 loop: CASYRTGGYGYTF. The CDR3, as DNA: TGTGCCAGCTATAGGACAGGGGGGTATGGCTACACCTTC.

This chain links TRBV7-2 with TRBJ1-1, with unresolved D. V dropped 1 base and J dropped 5 bases, with 11 bases sitting between them. The CDR3 consists of 14 residues. The V gene's germline CDR1 is SGHTA and CDR2 FQGNSA. CDR3 nucleotide sequence: TGTGCCAGCAGCTTAGGAAGCGGGAGGACTGAAGCTTTCTTT. This gives the protein CASSLGSGRTEAFF.

This chain joins TRBV3-1 (or the pseudogene TRBV3-2) and TRBJ1-6, with a possible D match to TRBD1 (5 bases). V lost 1 base, J lost 7 bases, and 14 bases lay in between. The CDR3 runs 16 residues. Germline CDR1 and CDR2: LGHDT and YNNKEL (reference sequence). CDR3 in DNA: TGTGCCAGCAGCCAAGCCCCGGGGGGTAGGAATTCACCCCTCCACTTT. Residues: CASSQAPGGRNSPLHF.

On this clone itself: Other DNA sequences in this sample translate to the same CDR3. The chain couples TRBV5-1 to TRBJ1-3, with D possibly matching TRBD1 (5 bases). Trimming left V 3 bases short and J 4 bases short, with 11 bases between. CDR1 and CDR2 (germline): SGHRS, YFSETQ. CDR3 length equals 14 residues. CDR3 nucleotide sequence: TGCGCCAGCAGCTGGCAGGGTTCCGGAAACACCATATATTTT. This translates into CASSWQGSGNTIYF.

This chain uses TRBV9 with TRBJ1-3, with a tentative D call TRBD1 (5 bases). The CDR3 contains 16 residues. Germline CDR1 is SGDLS and CDR2 is YYNGEE. Trimming stripped 4 bases from V and 0 bases from J, with 14 bases between. The CDR3 region is CASSLGGAGSGNTIYF. The CDR3 DNA is TGTGCCAGCAGCCTCGGCGGGGCTGGCTCTGGAAACACCATATATTTT.

The chain has TRBV4-2 and TRBJ1-1, with unresolved D. V lost 1 base and J lost 0, with 6 bases in between. CDR1 is LGHNA, CDR2 YNFKEQ, per germline. The CDR3 consists of 14 residues. The CDR3 sequence is CASSQAGLNTEAFF. CDR3 sequence (DNA): TGTGCCAGCAGCCAAGCCGGGTTGAACACTGAAGCTTTCTTT.

The chain joins TRBV4-1 to TRBJ1-3; tentative D call: TRBD1 (6 bases). V shed 0 bases and J shed 6 bases, with 18 bases lying between them. CDR1 MGHRA and CDR2 YSYEKL come from the germline V gene. The CDR3 runs 17 residues. The CDR3, as DNA: TGCGCCAGCAGCCAAGAGGAACAGGGTCTACTTCAAAACACCATATATTTT. This codes for CASSQEEQGLLQNTIYF.

This chain connects TRBV5-1 to TRBJ1-1; 12 bases are a match to TRBD1. There are 16 residues in the CDR3. Germline assignment: CDR1 SGHRS and CDR2 YFSETQ. J was trimmed by 4 bases and V by 3 bases; bases with no gene match: 7. This chain's CDR3 is CASSSGQGARGTEAFF. The CDR3 DNA reads as TGCGCCAGCAGCTCGGGACAGGGGGCCAGGGGCACTGAAGCTTTCTTT. Supplemented by reference TRBV5-1 and TRBJ1-1, the full variable domain reads KAGVTQTPRYLIKTRGQQVTLSCSPISGHRSVSWYQQTPGQGLQFLFEYFSETQRNKGNFPGRFSGRQFSNSRSEMNVSTLELGDSALYLCASSSGQGARGTEAFFGQGTRLTVV.